This TCR beta chain was retrieved from a study of blood T cell repertoires in COVID-19 (dated by TCRdb to about 2020). A note on the overall study: Samples from collaborators originated in the United States, Italy and Spain and spanned both the acute and convalescent phases of COVID-19. A de-identified subject ID, COVID-19 status, age in years and sex were almost always included in the sample metadata. The repertoires were released in a freely available public database meant as a resource for research on the immune response to SARS-CoV-2. The material from the prospective study consisted of cDNA or gDNA derived from T cells, B-cell-depleted T cells, or PBMCs. The dataset comprised deeply sampled blood TCRbeta repertoires from subjects exposed to, actively infected with, or recovered from COVID-19. Where available, HLA class I and class II types were taken from metadata supplied by the sample provider and were not determined by assay-based typing. Samples were obtained from the ongoing ImmuneRACE study (first 160 participants) and from roughly 1,300 subjects provided by 6 global collaborators. Beyond this particular receptor, the publication reports: Clinical and demographic metadata were provided uncurated, with the amount varying by source and participant.

A second Seattle source provided samples from volunteer blood donors who had recovered from COVID-19. The collaborating institutions used their own protocols to collect whole blood in K2EDTA tubes. For TCRbeta analysis, collaborators shipped samples as frozen whole blood, isolated PBMCs, or DNA extracted from either of those sample types. This clone was detected a few times. No antigen is known for it. Base-call qualities are not available, and no considerably larger clone is one nucleotide away. TCRbeta CDR3 regions were amplified from genomic DNA using the immunoSEQ Assay, a bias-controlled multiplex PCR. Concerning the study's data processing: The number of nucleated cells in each sample was estimated by amplification of reference gene primers within the assay. To quantify the absolute abundance of each unique TCRbeta CDR3 rearrangement, sequence reads were collapsed and filtered. For each sample, productive Simpson clonality was calculated as the square root of Simpson's diversity index across productive rearrangements. TCRdb stores this immuneACCESS table with in-frame sequences only. Part of the clones is absent; in the studies checked, under half of the shortfall reflects unresolved V genes, and no reason is known for the rest. From that table come the V and J calls and clone size; the DNA was used to work out D and trimming. The sample yields 200,000 to 250,000 clones; roughly 80% were counted once. The leading ten clones occupy roughly 4.6% of the sample.

The source is an older woman who had recovered from COVID-19. The sequencing sample was made of peripheral blood.

CDR3 region: CASSTSGIGYEQYF. The DNA reads as follows: TGTGCCAGCAGCACTAGCGGGATAGGCTACGAGCAGTACTTC. Recombination connected TRBV5-6 to TRBJ2-7; 10 of the junction bases match TRBD2. The CDR3 starts with the cysteine, ends with the phenylalanine, and has 14 residues. Only the CDR3 part of the read is kept: 42 bases, read in frame from the first base. Reading the germline V gene gives CDR1 SGHDT and CDR2 YYEEEE. At the junction V is shortened by 4 bases and J by 3 bases; bases outside the gene matches: 4.